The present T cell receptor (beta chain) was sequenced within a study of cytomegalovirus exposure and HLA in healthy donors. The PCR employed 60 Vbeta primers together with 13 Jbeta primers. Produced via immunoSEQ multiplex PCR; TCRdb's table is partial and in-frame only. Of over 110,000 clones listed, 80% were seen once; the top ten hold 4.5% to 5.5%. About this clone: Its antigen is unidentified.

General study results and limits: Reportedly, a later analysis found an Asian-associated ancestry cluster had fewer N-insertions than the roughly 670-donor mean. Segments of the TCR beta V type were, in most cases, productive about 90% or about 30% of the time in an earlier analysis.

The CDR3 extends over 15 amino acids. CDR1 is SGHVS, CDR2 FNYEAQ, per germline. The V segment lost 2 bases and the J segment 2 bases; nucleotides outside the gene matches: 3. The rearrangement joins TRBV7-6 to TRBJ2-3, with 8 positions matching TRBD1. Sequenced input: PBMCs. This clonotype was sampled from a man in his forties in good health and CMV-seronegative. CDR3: CASSLNRGFTDTQYF. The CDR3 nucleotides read TGTGCCAGCAGCTTAAACAGGGGGTTCACAGATACGCAGTATTTT.